The 4 T cell receptor beta chains in this list originate from one sample, sequenced in a study of Graves' ophthalmopathy and Graves' hyperthyroidism. Amplified TCR beta CDR3 regions were obtained using RNA transcripts as template. First-round RT-PCR relied on HTBI primers, and a second-round multiplex PCR came next. TCRdb reanalysed the multiplex PCR reads using MiXCR and keeps one entry per CDR3 protein. The profile shows about 550,000 distinct CDR3 sequences, under 45% of them singletons. Sequencing was carried out using peripheral blood or thyroid tissue (not recorded which). The receptors derive from an adult man with Graves' hyperthyroidism.

Only a few counts were recorded for this clonotype. The genes are TRBV30 and TRBJ1-2, with a tentative D call TRBD1 (5 bases). Trimming took 2 bases from V and 3 from J, leaving 10 bases between them. The CDR3 extends over 13 amino acids. CDR1 and CDR2 (germline): GTSNPN, SVGIG (reference sequence). The CDR3 protein is CAWSSGLDYGYTF. The CDR3, as DNA: TGTGCCTGGAGTTCAGGGTTAGACTATGGCTACACCTTC.

The V gene is TRBV10-2, the J gene TRBJ2-7; D not resolved. V lost 0 bases and J lost 7, with 10 bases in between. CDR3 length equals 13 residues. In germline, CDR1 is WSHSY, CDR2 SAAADI. CDR3 sequence: CASSESIGNEQYF. CDR3 sequence (DNA): TGCGCCAGCAGTGAGTCGATAGGCAATGAGCAGTACTTC.

The chain couples TRBV20-1 to TRBJ1-1; no clear D. CDR3 size: 10 residues. Trimming cost V 3 bases and J 7 bases, with 6 bases left between them. In germline, CDR1 is DFQATT, CDR2 SNEGSKA (reference sequence). CDR3 loop: CSASQIEAFF. The CDR3 DNA sequence: TGCAGTGCTAGTCAGATTGAAGCTTTCTTT.

The V and J genes are TRBV25-1 and TRBJ2-5; TRBD1 matches at 10 bases. J was trimmed by 5 bases and V by 4 bases; bases with no gene match: 10. The CDR3 runs 16 residues. Germline V gene data show CDR1 as MGHDK and CDR2 as SYGVNS. This CDR3 reads CASSGAGTGARETQYF. As DNA, the CDR3 is TGTGCCAGCAGTGGAGCCGGGACAGGGGCTCGGGAGACCCAGTACTTC.